Following are 20 T cell receptor beta chains from one sample sequenced in a study of blood T cell repertoires in COVID-19. Assay: immunoSEQ multiplex PCR; the TCRdb copy retains only in-frame clones and omits some. The sample lists approximately 75,000 clones, around nine tenths occurring once. The sample consisted of peripheral blood. The receptors stem from a man older than 75 with COVID-19, enrolled during active disease.

Of note for this clone: This sample includes further DNA sequences coding for the same CDR3. This rearrangement joins TRBV5-1 to TRBJ2-1; possibly TRBD1 for D (5 bases). V was clipped by 2 bases and J by 0 bases, with 9 bases between them. This CDR3 has 15 residues. In germline, CDR1 is SGHRS, CDR2 YFSETQ. The CDR3, as DNA: TGCGCCAGCAGCTTAACAGGCGGCTCCTACAATGAGCAGTTCTTC. Protein product: CASSLTGGSYNEQFF.

The rearrangement joins TRBV6-1 to TRBJ1-4; 8 nucleotides match TRBD1. Trimming took 2 bases from V and 0 from J; bases not matched to a gene: 8. Germline V gene lookup returns CDR1 MNHNS and CDR2 SASEGT. The CDR3 sequence is 18 residues long. This chain's CDR3 is CASSESWGQVSTNEKLFF. The CDR3 nucleotides are TGTGCCAGCAGTGAATCGTGGGGACAGGTGTCAACTAATGAAAAACTGTTTTTT.

This chain links TRBV19 with TRBJ2-3; 7 bases map to TRBD1. Looked up from germline, CDR1 is LNHDA and CDR2 is SQIVND (reference sequence). V lost 5 bases to trimming and J lost 6 bases; unmatched junction nucleotides: 8. The CDR3 covers 14 residues. This CDR3 is CASSRGGPGDTQYF. CDR3 bases: TGTGCCAGTAGTCGAGGGGGCCCCGGCGATACGCAGTATTTT.

The chain combines TRBV7-2 with TRBJ1-2; 10 bases match TRBD1. V gave up 0 bases and J gave up 4 bases; unmatched junction bases: 5. From germline, CDR1 is SGHTA and CDR2 FQGNSA. The CDR3 is 16 amino acids. The CDR3 reads CASSLAGTGAPYGYTF. CDR3 bases: TGTGCCAGCAGCTTAGCGGGGACAGGGGCCCCCTATGGCTACACCTTC.

This clone was picked up one time. CDR3 bases: TGTGCCACCTCTAGTGCGCGGACAAGGGCAGATACGCAGTATTTT. It translates to CATSSARTRADTQYF. The chain couples TRBV19 to TRBJ2-3; the D gene is possibly TRBD1 (5 bases). V lost 10 bases, J lost 4 bases, and 21 bases lay in between. The CDR3 spans 15 residues. Germline V gene data show CDR1 as LNHDA and CDR2 as SQIVND (reference sequence).

The rearrangement joins TRBV4-3 to TRBJ1-1; possible D gene TRBD1, 5 bases. The ends were cut back, 1 base at V and 1 base at J, with 10 bases in the middle. This CDR3 is 15 amino acids long. The V gene's germline CDR1 is LGHNA and CDR2 YSLEER. The CDR3 DNA follows: TGCGCCAGCAGCCAAGTAGGGGTGGGGAACACTGAAGCTTTCTTT. This sequence encodes CASSQVGVGNTEAFF.

The chain joins TRBV18 to TRBJ1-1; TRBD1 aligns across 10 bases. CDR3 length: 15 amino acids. CDR1 is KGHSH, CDR2 LQKENI, per germline. J lost 1 base, V lost 4 bases, and 3 bases had no gene match. CDR3 region: CASSQDRGGNTEAFF. CDR3 in DNA: TGTGCCAGCTCACAGGACAGGGGGGGGAACACTGAAGCTTTCTTT. Together with reference TRBV18 and TRBJ1-1, the CDR3 gives the full variable domain: NAGVMQNPRHLVRRRGQEARLRCSPMKGHSHVYWYRQLPEEGLKFMVYLQKENIIDESGMPKERFSAEFPKEGPSILRIQQVVRGDSAAYFCASSQDRGGNTEAFFGQGTRLTVV.

This chain links TRBV10-3 with TRBJ2-2; 7 bases align to TRBD2. Trimming removed 5 bases from V and 7 bases from J; junction bases left unmatched: 16. CDR3 length: 17 amino acids. The germline V gene has CDR1 ENHRY and CDR2 SYGVKD. CDR3 DNA: TGTGCCATCAGTTCCCGAATGGGCCGGGGGGTGAACGGGGAGCTGTTTTTT. This encodes CAISSRMGRGVNGELFF.

CDR3 region: CASSTTGLGTEAFF. CDR3 DNA: TGTGCCAGCAGCACTACAGGTTTGGGCACTGAAGCTTTCTTT. This chain connects TRBV21-1 to TRBJ1-1; whether TRBD1, the table's D call, matches the DNA was not checked. TRBV21-1 is flagged as a pseudogene. This CDR3 region has 14 residues.

The chain employs TRBV6-2 or TRBV6-3 and TRBJ2-7; 7 positions match TRBD1. The CDR3 is 15 residues long. Germline CDR1 MNHEY, CDR2 SVGEGT. V lost 5 bases, J lost 1 base, and 8 bases stayed unmatched. The CDR3 region has the DNA TGTGCCAGCAGTAGAGGACAGGTATGGTCCTACGAGCAGTACTTC. This sequence encodes CASSRGQVWSYEQYF.

V is TRBV19 and J is TRBJ1-4; the match to TRBD1 covers 7 bases. J gave up 4 bases and V 1 base, and 3 bases lay outside the gene matches. This CDR3 region has 15 residues. Germline V gives CDR1 LNHDA, CDR2 SQIVND (reference sequence). The CDR3 is CASSIGQGYNEKLFF. In DNA form, the CDR3 reads TGTGCCAGTAGTATAGGACAGGGATATAATGAAAAACTGTTTTTT.

This clone has just a few counts. J is TRBJ2-2 and V is TRBV7-3; D is perhaps TRBD2 (6 bases). Deletions cut 2 bases from V and 3 bases from J, with 10 bases between. This CDR3 has 15 residues. Germline V gene sequence: CDR1 SGHTA, CDR2 FQGTGA. CDR3 DNA sequence: TGTGCCAGCAGCTTACTGGGGGGATACACCGGGGAGCTGTTTTTT. Translated, it gives CASSLLGGYTGELFF.

This clone was detected once. The chain joins TRBV2 to TRBJ1-5, with a weak D call TRBD1 (5 bases). The CDR3 is made up of 15 amino acids. Trimming removed 3 bases at V and 4 bases at J, with 13 bases between. Germline-derived CDR1 and CDR2 are SNHLY and FYNNEI. Here the CDR3 reads CASSDVEKGNQPQHF. In DNA form, the CDR3 reads TGTGCCAGCAGTGACGTGGAAAAGGGGAATCAGCCCCAGCATTTT.

This clone was counted a single time. The chain is built from TRBV21-1 and TRBJ2-7; TRBD2, the table's D call, lacks a check against the DNA. TRBV21-1 is given as a pseudogene. This CDR3 has 11 residues. CDR3 residues: CAAAGPHEQYF. The CDR3 DNA follows: TGTGCAGCAGCGGGGCCCCACGAGCAGTACTTC.

The rearrangement uses TRBV18 and TRBJ2-7, with D tentatively TRBD1 (6 bases). Germline V lookup: CDR1 KGHSH, CDR2 LQKENI. V lost 8 bases, J lost 2 bases, and 16 bases lay in between. The CDR3 consists of 14 residues. CDR3 amino acids: CASAFLQGPYEQYF. The CDR3 bases are TGTGCCAGCGCCTTCCTCCAGGGGCCCTACGAGCAGTACTTC.

The chain has TRBV9 and TRBJ1-2, with D possibly being TRBD1 (5 bases). Trimming took 3 bases from V and 6 from J, leaving 15 bases between them. CDR3 length equals 14 residues. Per the germline V gene, CDR1 is SGDLS and CDR2 is YYNGEE. The CDR3 bases are TGTGCCAGCAGCGCTCTCCAGGGCGCGGATGGCTACACCTTC. Its translation is CASSALQGADGYTF.

With respect to this clone: An end of the junction differs from the germline gene, which may be a read error. The J gene is TRBJ1-2, the V gene TRBV9; tentative D call: TRBD1 (5 bases). This CDR3 contains 14 residues. In germline, CDR1 is SGDLS, CDR2 YYNGEE. CDR3 sequence: CASSVGPVFFGGSF. DNA for the CDR3: TGTGCCAGCAGCGTAGGGCCGGTTTTTTTTGGGGGGTCCTTC. Together with reference TRBV9 and TRBJ1-2, the CDR3 gives the full variable domain: DSGVTQTPKHLITATGQRVTLRCSPRSGDLSVYWYQQSLDQGLQFLIQYYNGEERAKGNILERFSAQQFPDLHSELNLSSLELGDSALYFCASSVGPVFFGGSFGSGTRLTVV.

The chain recombines TRBV6-1 with TRBJ2-2; D is uncertain. Trimming stripped 2 bases from V and 1 base from J, with 8 bases between. Germline V gene sequence: CDR1 MNHNS, CDR2 SASEGT. CDR3 size: 15 residues. CDR3 in DNA: TGTGCCAGCAGTGAACTGAGAGAGAACACCGGGGAGCTGTTTTTT. This gives the protein CASSELRENTGELFF.

The chain has TRBV27 and TRBJ1-1, with D maybe TRBD1 (6 bases). Between the trimmed V and J ends, which lost 6 bases and 4 bases, there was a span of 15 bases. This CDR3 has 14 amino acids. CDR1 and CDR2 (germline): MNHEY, SMNVEV (reference sequence). This CDR3 reads CASSRNREGTEAFF. The CDR3 region has the DNA TGTGCCAGCAGCCGTAACAGGGAAGGCACTGAAGCTTTCTTT.

The chain employs TRBV4-1 and TRBJ2-2, with D perhaps TRBD2 (6 bases). V was pared by 10 bases and J by 0 bases, with 12 bases between. Germline V gives CDR1 MGHRA, CDR2 YSYEKL. The CDR3 contains 14 residues. The CDR3, as DNA: TGCGCCACCTTTCGGGGGACGAACACCGGGGAGCTGTTTTTT. This encodes CATFRGTNTGELFF.